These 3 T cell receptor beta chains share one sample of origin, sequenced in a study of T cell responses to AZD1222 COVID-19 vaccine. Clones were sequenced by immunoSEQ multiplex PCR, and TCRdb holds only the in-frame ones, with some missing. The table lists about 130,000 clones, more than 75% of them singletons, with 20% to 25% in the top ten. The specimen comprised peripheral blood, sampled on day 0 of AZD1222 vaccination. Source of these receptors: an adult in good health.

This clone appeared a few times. This CDR3 is CATEIDPGNRGFDGNTIYF. As DNA, the CDR3 is TGTGCCACCGAGATAGACCCCGGAAACAGGGGGTTTGATGGAAACACCATATATTTT. The chain recombines TRBV4-2 with TRBJ1-3, with 8 bases that match TRBD1. Trimming cost V 10 bases and J 3 bases; bases outside gene matches: 23. Looked up from germline, CDR1 is LGHNA and CDR2 is YNFKEQ. This CDR3 is built from 19 residues.

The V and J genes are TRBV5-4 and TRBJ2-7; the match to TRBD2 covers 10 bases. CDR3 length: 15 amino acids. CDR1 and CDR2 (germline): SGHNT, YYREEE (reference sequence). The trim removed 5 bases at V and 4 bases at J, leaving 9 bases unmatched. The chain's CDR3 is CASSQRGGIYYEQYF. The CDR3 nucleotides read TGTGCCAGCAGTCAGCGGGGGGGCATTTATTACGAGCAGTACTTC. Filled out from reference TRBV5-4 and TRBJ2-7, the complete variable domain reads ETGVTQSPTHLIKTRGQQVTLRCSSQSGHNTVSWYQQALGQGPQFIFQYYREEENGRGNFPPRFSGLQFPNYSSELNVNALELDDSALYLCASSQRGGIYYEQYFGPGTRLTVT.

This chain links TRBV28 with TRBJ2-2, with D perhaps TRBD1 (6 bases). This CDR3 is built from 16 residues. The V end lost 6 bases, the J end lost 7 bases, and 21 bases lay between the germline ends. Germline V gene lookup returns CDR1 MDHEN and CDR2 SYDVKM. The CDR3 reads CASSPFGQGIGGELFF. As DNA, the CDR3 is TGTGCCAGCAGCCCATTCGGTCAGGGGATTGGCGGGGAGCTGTTTTTT.